Listed below are T cell receptor beta chains from one sample, sequenced in a study of pediatric ulcerative colitis. Clones were sequenced by immunoSEQ multiplex PCR, and TCRdb holds only the in-frame ones, with some missing. The repertoire holds about 40,000 clones, with about 75% as singletons. The sample was gut tissue. The receptors originated from a boy aged 5-17 years with severe ulcerative colitis. Each CDR3 is given with its conserved first and last residue. Not every row has a clone size; where given, it reads once, few, many or a size class.

clone_size j_call v_call cdr3_aa
once TRBJ2-1 TRBV7-3 CASSLSIETGSSYNEQFF
- TRBJ1-2 TRBV5-8 CASNPGTGTNYGYTF
once TRBJ1-2 TRBV13 CASSWDRGLEGYTF
- TRBJ2-1 TRBV19 CASARLSGGRYNEQFF
- TRBJ1-1 TRBV6-1 CASSEGWGAGTEAFF
- TRBJ1-5 TRBV15 CATSRYSNQPQHF
- TRBJ1-4 TRBV29-1 CSVEVNGKVFF
- TRBJ1-5 TRBV7-9 CASSESSSTPQHF
- TRBJ2-1 TRBV7-9 CASSLGDLQFF
few TRBJ1-2 TRBV6-5 CASSSVTVYGYTF
- TRBJ2-2 TRBV7-6 CASSLAGDTGELFF
- TRBJ2-4 TRBV15 CATSRGDSSLAKNIQYF
- TRBJ1-1 TRBV7-9 CASSLRDTEAFF
- TRBJ2-3 TRBV4-1 CASSLDAGGSTDTQYF
- TRBJ1-2 TRBV6-4 CASSETGGFFTF
- TRBJ1-2 TRBV6-5 CASSYVGIGGYTF
- TRBJ1-1 TRBV5-6 CASSLGITEAFF
once TRBJ2-7 TRBV5-5 CASSSGLLQSGYEQYF
- TRBJ2-2 TRBV5-1 CASSASGADTGELFF
- TRBJ2-5 TRBV5-1 CASSLVKGIQETQYF
few TRBJ1-2 TRBV7-8 CASSWDSTGGGYTF
- TRBJ1-5 TRBV19 CASMGQGNQPQHF
- TRBJ1-1 TRBV25-1 CASSDARGGDTEAFF
- TRBJ1-6 TRBV6-5 CASSWTDYNSPLHF
- TRBJ2-5 TRBV6-1 CASSDWQEYQETQYF
- TRBJ1-4 TRBV5-6 CASRRAGAVNEKLFF
- TRBJ2-5 TRBV20-1 CSARESETQYF
- TRBJ2-3 TRBV5-6 CASSLRTGGRTDTQYF
- TRBJ2-5 TRBV15 CATSRGADEETQYF
- TRBJ2-7 TRBV28 CASSRSRREQYF
- TRBJ2-3 TRBV29-1 CSVGTTASDTQYF
once TRBJ1-5 TRBV6-1 CASGSQPQHF
- TRBJ1-5 TRBV10-2 CASSEQPEYQPQHF
- TRBJ1-1 TRBV5-1 CASSLDVPATVGAFF
- TRBJ1-1 TRBV28 CASTLRDRGGTEAFF
few TRBJ2-7 TRBV27 CASSLIARINEQYF
- TRBJ1-1 TRBV30 CAWSPGEQTEAFF
few TRBJ1-1 TRBV4-1 CASSQGTNTEAFF
once TRBJ1-2 TRBV5-6 CASSQGRTSYGYTF
- TRBJ2-2 TRBV15 CATSRDRGAGGELFF
- TRBJ2-2 TRBV10-3 CATTGTGVTGELFF
- TRBJ1-2 TRBV6-5 CASSWDRRGYTF
- TRBJ1-5 TRBV6-5 CASSRQGGQPQHF
once TRBJ2-2 TRBV7-3 CASLGGPGELFF
- TRBJ2-3 TRBV6-1 CASRSTGSSTDTQYF
- TRBJ1-1 TRBV19 CASKGRLNTEAFF
few TRBJ2-7 TRBV7-2 CASSPTVATYEQYF
- TRBJ2-1 TRBV2 CASSVAAGGNEQFF
- TRBJ2-7 TRBV27 CASSYIGGHEQYF
few TRBJ2-7 TRBV5-1 CASSLTQSYEQYF
- TRBJ2-5 TRBV19 CASSMLGDREETQYF
- TRBJ1-2 TRBV27 CASRPNDSVYGYTF
- TRBJ1-5 TRBV9 CASSVYSNQPQHF